Below are 5 T cell receptor beta chains sequenced from a single sample in a study of blood T cells in healthy people across ages. The authors ran a second PCR of 7 to 11 cycles using a sample-barcoded 5' primer and a J-beta primer mix. TCRdb reprocessed the 5' RACE reads via MiXCR and lists one record per CDR3 protein. This sample yields fewer than 1,000,000 distinct CDR3 sequences, of which around 45% are seen a single time; roughly 19% belongs to the top ten. What was sequenced was blood. The receptors come from a man aged 60 to 75 in good health.

The chain links TRBV5-1 to TRBJ2-3; 10 positions agree with TRBD2. The V gene's germline CDR1 is SGHRS and CDR2 YFSETQ. There are 16 residues in the CDR3. After removal of 0 bases from V and 5 bases from J, the junction contained 6 bases not matched to a gene. CDR3 residues: CASSLEPSGSVDTQYF. DNA for the CDR3: TGCGCCAGCAGCTTGGAGCCTAGCGGGAGCGTAGATACGCAGTATTTT.

This clonotype was recorded many times. The chain is built from TRBV10-3 and TRBJ1-6; 7 bases agree with TRBD1. Germline V lookup: CDR1 ENHRY, CDR2 SYGVKD. CDR3 length: 14 amino acids. J was trimmed by 7 bases and V by 4 bases; bases with no gene match: 4. CDR3 loop: CAISGDSQNSPLHF. CDR3 bases: TGTGCCATCAGTGGGGACAGTCAAAATTCACCCCTCCACTTT.

This chain joins TRBV7-2 and TRBJ2-1; tentative D call: TRBD2 (6 bases). The tail of the sequence fits TRBJ2-7 better, so the J call may be wrong. CDR1 is SGHTA and CDR2 is FQGNSA in the germline V gene. The CDR3 totals 14 residues. The CDR3 loop is CASSGRTGLYEQYF. In DNA, the CDR3 is TGTGCCAGCAGCGGGAGGACGGGACTTTACGAGCAGTACTTC.

This clonotype was seen only a few times. The V and J genes are TRBV12-3 or TRBV12-4 and TRBJ2-1; D is ambiguous. The CDR3 has 16 amino acids. Between the trimmed V and J ends, which lost 6 bases and 0 bases, there was a span of 15 bases. In nucleotides, the CDR3 is TGTGCCAGCAGAGCCGCACCGGAGAGCTCCTACAATGAGCAGTTCTTC. It encodes CASRAAPESSYNEQFF.

The chain has TRBV20-1 and TRBJ1-2; no firm D call. Germline V gives CDR1 DFQATT, CDR2 SNEGSKA (reference sequence). This CDR3 contains 10 residues. Between the trimmed V and J ends, which lost 4 bases and 4 bases, there was a span of 4 bases. CDR3 sequence reads: CSANGYGYTF. CDR3 nucleotide sequence: TGCAGTGCTAACGGCTATGGCTACACCTTC.